Shown below are 7 T cell receptor beta chains from a single sample sequenced in a study of cytomegalovirus exposure and HLA in healthy donors (dated by TCRdb to the late 2010s). The library was made by the immunoSEQ multiplex PCR assay. TCRdb mirrors the immuneACCESS table, restricted to in-frame sequences. Some clones are absent from its copies; in checked studies, under half trace to an unresolved V gene, and the reason for the others is unknown. The sample contains some 64,000 clones, 95% to 98% of them found a single time. The ten largest account for roughly 1.6% of the sample. What was sequenced was PBMCs. The receptors were sampled from a woman aged 18-29 years in good health and CMV-seropositive.

The V and J genes are TRBV7-3 and TRBJ2-7, with D tentatively TRBD2 (6 bases). Germline lookup yields CDR1 SGHTA and CDR2 FQGTGA. The CDR3 is made up of 16 amino acids. Trimming pared 4 bases from V and 5 bases from J, leaving 21 bases between. The CDR3 coding sequence is TGTGCCAGCAGCTCAGGGTGGGACTTAGACGGCGACGAGCAGTACTTC. The encoded protein is CASSSGWDLDGDEQYF. Variable domain in full (rest from reference TRBV7-3 and TRBJ2-7): GAGVSQTPSNKVTEKGKYVELRCDPISGHTALYWYRQSLGQGPEFLIYFQGTGAADDSGLPNDRFFAVRPEGSVSTLKIQRTERGDSAVYLCASSSGWDLDGDEQYFGPGTRLTVT.

The DNA of the CDR3 is TGTGCCAGTAGTAGGACAGGGGGGAACACTGAAGCTTTCTTT. Protein sequence: CASSRTGGNTEAFF. V gene TRBV19 combines with J gene TRBJ1-1; 10 bases map to TRBD1. V lost 4 bases to trimming and J lost 1 base; unmatched junction nucleotides: 0. The length of the CDR3 is 14 residues. The germline V gene has CDR1 LNHDA and CDR2 SQIVND (reference sequence).

J is TRBJ2-7 and V is TRBV10-2, with a possible D match to TRBD2 (6 bases). V was clipped by 4 bases and J by 0 bases, with 10 bases between them. The CDR3 is made up of 14 amino acids. Germline values: CDR1 WSHSY, CDR2 SAAADI. The CDR3 reads CASSVGGSSYEQYF. CDR3 nucleotides: TGCGCCAGCAGTGTGGGGGGAAGCTCCTACGAGCAGTACTTC.

The chain employs TRBV19 and TRBJ2-3, with D unclear. The CDR3 extends over 13 amino acids. Germline CDR1 LNHDA, CDR2 SQIVND (reference sequence). V was shortened by 6 bases and J by 2 bases, with 9 bases between the two germline ends. The CDR3 nucleotides read TGTGCCAGTAGGGAAGGAGCCACAGATACGCAGTATTTT. Translating it yields CASREGATDTQYF.

J is TRBJ2-1 and V is TRBV7-2; 10 nucleotides agree with TRBD2. This CDR3 has 18 amino acids. Germline CDR1 and CDR2: SGHTA and FQGNSA. V trimming: 2 bases; J trimming: 8 bases; junction bases outside the gene matches: 15. In nucleotides, the CDR3 is TGTGCCAGCAGCTTACAAGCGGGAGGGACTCTCGGGGGAGATGAGCAGTTCTTC. Protein: CASSLQAGGTLGGDEQFF.

The CDR3 region is CASSLGGYLETQYF. CDR3 coding DNA: TGTGCCAGCAGCTTAGGAGGATATTTGGAGACCCAGTACTTC. The chain has TRBV7-9 and TRBJ2-5; D is undetermined. The CDR3 is made up of 14 amino acids. Germline CDR1 SEHNR, CDR2 FQNEAQ (reference sequence). V was shortened by 1 base and J by 5 bases, with 11 bases between the two germline ends.

The chain is built from TRBV11-2 and TRBJ2-7; D not certain. The CDR3 runs 15 residues. Germline V CDR1 and CDR2: SGHAT, FQNNGV. V was clipped by 1 base and J by 0 bases, with 10 bases between them. The CDR3: CASSLVPGSSYEQYF. CDR3 DNA sequence: TGTGCCAGCAGCTTAGTCCCAGGAAGCTCCTACGAGCAGTACTTC. Full variable domain (rest looked up from reference TRBV11-2 and TRBJ2-7): EAGVAQSPRYKIIEKRQSVAFWCNPISGHATLYWYQQILGQGPKLLIQFQNNGVVDDSQLPKDRFSAERLKGVDSTLKIQPAKLEDSAVYLCASSLVPGSSYEQYFGPGTRLTVT.